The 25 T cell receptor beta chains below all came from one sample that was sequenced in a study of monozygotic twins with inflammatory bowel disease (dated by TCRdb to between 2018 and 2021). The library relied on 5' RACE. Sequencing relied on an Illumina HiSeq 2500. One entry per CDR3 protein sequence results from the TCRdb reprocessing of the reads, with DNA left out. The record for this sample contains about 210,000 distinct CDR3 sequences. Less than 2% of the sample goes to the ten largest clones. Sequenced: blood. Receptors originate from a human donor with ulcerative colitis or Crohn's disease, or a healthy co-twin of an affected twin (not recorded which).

This CDR3 is CASSALTGLSYNEQFF. V and J are TRBV9 and TRBJ2-1; TCRdb selects TRBD2, and the lack of DNA leaves this call unchecked. The CDR3 runs 16 residues. Germline assignment: CDR1 SGDLS and CDR2 YYNGEE.

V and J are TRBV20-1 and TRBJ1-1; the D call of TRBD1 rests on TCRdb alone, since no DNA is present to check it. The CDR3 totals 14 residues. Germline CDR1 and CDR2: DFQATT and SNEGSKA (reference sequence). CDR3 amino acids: CSARDRQGNTEAFF.

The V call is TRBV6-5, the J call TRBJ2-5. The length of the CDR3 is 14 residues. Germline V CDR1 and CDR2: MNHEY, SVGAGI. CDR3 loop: CASSYSTSLETQYF.

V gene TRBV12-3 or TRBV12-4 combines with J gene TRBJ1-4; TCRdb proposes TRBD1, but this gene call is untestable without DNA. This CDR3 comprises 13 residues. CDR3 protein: CASGDRVSEKLFF.

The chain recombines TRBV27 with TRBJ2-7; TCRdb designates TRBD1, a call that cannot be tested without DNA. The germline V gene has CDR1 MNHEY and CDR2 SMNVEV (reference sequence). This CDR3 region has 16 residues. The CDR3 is CASSIRAPGLGGEQYF.

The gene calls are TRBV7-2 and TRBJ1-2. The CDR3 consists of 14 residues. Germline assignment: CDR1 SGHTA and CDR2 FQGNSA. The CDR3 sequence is CASSLGGFSYGYTF.

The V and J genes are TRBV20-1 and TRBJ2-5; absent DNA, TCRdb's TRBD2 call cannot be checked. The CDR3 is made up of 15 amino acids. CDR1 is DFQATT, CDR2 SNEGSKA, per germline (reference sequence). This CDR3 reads CSAPSSGTTQETQYF.

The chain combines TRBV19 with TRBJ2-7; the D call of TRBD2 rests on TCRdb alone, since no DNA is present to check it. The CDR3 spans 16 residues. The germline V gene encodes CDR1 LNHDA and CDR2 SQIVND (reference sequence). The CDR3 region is CASSIRTSGDSYEQYF. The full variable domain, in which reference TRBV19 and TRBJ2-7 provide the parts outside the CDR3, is DGGITQSPKYLFRKEGQNVTLSCEQNLNHDAMYWYRQDPGQGLRLIYYSQIVNDFQKGDIAEGYSVSREKKESFPLTVTSAQKNPTAFYLCASSIRTSGDSYEQYFGPGTRLTVT.

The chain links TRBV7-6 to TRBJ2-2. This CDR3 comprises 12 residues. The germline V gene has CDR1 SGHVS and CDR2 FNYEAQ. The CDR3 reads CASSLVAWELFF.

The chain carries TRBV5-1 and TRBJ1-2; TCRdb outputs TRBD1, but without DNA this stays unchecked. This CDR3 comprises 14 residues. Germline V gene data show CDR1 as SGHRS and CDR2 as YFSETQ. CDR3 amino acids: CASSLAAGDYGYTF.

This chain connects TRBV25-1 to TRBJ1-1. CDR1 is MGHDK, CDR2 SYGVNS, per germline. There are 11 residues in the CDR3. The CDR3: CASILNTEAFF.

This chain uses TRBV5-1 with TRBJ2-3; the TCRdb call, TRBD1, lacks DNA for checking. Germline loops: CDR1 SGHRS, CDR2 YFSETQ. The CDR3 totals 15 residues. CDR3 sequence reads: CASSTDRGGTDTQYF.

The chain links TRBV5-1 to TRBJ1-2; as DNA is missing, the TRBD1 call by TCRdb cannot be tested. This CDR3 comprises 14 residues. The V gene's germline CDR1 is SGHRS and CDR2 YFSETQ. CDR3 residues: CASRGQGTNYGYTF.

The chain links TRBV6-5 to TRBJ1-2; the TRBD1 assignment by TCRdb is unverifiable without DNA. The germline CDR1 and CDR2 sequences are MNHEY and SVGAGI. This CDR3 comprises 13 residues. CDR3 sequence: CASSYSTARGYTF.

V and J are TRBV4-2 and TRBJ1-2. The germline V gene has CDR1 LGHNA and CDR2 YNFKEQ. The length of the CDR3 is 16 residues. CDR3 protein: CASSQEAKSEGAGYTF.

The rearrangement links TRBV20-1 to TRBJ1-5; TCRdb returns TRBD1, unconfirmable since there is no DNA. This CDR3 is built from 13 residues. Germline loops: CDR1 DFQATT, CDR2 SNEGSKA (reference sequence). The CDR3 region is CSARKRSGQPQHF.

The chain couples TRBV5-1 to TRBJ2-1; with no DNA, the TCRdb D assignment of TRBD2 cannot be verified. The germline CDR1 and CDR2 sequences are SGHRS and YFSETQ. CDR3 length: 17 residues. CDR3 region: CASSEDPGGMSYNEQFF. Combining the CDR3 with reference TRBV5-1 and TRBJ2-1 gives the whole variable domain KAGVTQTPRYLIKTRGQQVTLSCSPISGHRSVSWYQQTPGQGLQFLFEYFSETQRNKGNFPGRFSGRQFSNSRSEMNVSTLELGDSALYLCASSEDPGGMSYNEQFFGPGTRLTVL.

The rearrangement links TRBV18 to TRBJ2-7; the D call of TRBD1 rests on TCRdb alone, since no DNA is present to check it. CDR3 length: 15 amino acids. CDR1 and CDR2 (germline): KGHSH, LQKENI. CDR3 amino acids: CASSPPGQGGHEQYF.

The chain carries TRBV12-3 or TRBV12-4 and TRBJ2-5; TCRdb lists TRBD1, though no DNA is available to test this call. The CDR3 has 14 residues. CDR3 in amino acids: CASSVGQDMETQYF.

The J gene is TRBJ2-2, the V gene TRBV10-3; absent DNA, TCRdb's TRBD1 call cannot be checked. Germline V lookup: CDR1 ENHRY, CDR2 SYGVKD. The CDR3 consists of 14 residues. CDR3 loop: CATRQGYGTGELFF.

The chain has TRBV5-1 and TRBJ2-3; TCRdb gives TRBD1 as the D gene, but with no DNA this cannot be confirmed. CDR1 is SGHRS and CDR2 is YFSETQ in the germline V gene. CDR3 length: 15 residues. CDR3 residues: CASRARGTSTDTQYF.

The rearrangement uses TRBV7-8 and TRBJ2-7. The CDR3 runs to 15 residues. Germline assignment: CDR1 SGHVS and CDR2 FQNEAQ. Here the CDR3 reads CASSPVEGRSYEQYF.

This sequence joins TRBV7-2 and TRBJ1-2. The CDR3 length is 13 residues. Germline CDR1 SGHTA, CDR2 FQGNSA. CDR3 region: CASSLNGNYGYTF.

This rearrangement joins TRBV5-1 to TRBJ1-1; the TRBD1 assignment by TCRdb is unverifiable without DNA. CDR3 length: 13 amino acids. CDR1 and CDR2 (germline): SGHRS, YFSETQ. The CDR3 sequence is CASSLALGDRAFF.

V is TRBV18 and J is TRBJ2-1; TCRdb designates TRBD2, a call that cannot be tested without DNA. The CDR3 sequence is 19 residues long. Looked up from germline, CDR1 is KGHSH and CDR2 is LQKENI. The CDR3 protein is CASSPRDWLTSGGSNEQFF.